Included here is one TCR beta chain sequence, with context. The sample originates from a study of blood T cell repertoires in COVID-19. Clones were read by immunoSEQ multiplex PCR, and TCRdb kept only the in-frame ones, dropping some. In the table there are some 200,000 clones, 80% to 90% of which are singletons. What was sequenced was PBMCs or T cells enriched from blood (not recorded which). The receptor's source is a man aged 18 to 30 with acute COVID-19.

The CDR3 DNA reads TGTGCCAGCAGCCCCTTGATGGCGGGAGTGTGGAACGAGCAGTACTTC. Residues: CASSPLMAGVWNEQYF. The chain carries TRBV3-1 (or the pseudogene TRBV3-2) and TRBJ2-7, with TRBD2 matching 7 bases. CDR1 LGHDT and CDR2 YNNKEL come from the germline V gene (reference sequence). Germline trimming cut 4 bases from V and 5 bases from J; bases unmatched to any gene: 14. This CDR3 contains 16 residues.